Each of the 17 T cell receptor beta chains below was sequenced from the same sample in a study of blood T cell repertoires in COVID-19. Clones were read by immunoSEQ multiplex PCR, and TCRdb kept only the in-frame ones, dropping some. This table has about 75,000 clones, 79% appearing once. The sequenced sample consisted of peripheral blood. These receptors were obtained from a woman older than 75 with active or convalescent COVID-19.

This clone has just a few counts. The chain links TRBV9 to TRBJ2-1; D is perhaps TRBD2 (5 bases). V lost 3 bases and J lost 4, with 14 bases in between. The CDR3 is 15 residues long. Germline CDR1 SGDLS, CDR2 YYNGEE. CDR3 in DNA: TGTGCCAGCAGCGCTAGCCTCAGCTCTTACAATGAGCAGTTCTTC. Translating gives CASSASLSSYNEQFF.

CDR3 bases: TGTGCCAGCAGCTTGACTAGCGGTCTATACAATGAGCAGTTCTTC. Its translation is CASSLTSGLYNEQFF. The chain uses TRBV7-3 and TRBJ2-1; 9 bases are shared with TRBD2. From germline, CDR1 is SGHTA and CDR2 FQGTGA. Trimming cost V 3 bases and J 4 bases; bases outside gene matches: 4. CDR3 length: 15 residues.

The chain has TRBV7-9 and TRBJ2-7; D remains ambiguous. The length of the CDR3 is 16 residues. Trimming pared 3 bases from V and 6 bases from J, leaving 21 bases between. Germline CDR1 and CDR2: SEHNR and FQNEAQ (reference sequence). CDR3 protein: CASSFTPGLVTPEQYF. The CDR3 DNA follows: TGTGCCAGCAGCTTTACCCCGGGTCTAGTAACCCCCGAGCAGTACTTC.

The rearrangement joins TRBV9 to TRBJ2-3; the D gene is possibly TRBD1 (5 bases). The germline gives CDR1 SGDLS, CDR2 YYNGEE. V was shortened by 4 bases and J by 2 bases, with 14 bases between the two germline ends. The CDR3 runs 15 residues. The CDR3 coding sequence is TGTGCCAGCAGCCCCCTCCCAGGGCCCACAGATACGCAGTATTTT. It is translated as CASSPLPGPTDTQYF.

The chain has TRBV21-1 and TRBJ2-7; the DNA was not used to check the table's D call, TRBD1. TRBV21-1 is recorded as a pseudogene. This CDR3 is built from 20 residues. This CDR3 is CASSKDPWQGLIIFSYEQYF. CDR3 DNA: TGTGCCAGCAGCAAAGATCCCTGGCAGGGCCTCATTATCTTCTCCTACGAGCAGTACTTC.

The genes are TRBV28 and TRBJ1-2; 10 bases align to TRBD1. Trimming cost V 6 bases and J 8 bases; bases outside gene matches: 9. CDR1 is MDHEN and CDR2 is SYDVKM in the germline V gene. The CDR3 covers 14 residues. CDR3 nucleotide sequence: TGTGCCAGCAGCCGGGACAGGGGAAGATCGGGCTACACCTTC. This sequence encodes CASSRDRGRSGYTF.

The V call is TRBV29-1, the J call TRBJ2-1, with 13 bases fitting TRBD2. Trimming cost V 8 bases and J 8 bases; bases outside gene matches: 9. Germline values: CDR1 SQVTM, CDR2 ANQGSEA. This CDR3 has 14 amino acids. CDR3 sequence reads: CSTTSGRVGDEQFF. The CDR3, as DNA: TGCAGCACAACTAGCGGGAGGGTTGGCGATGAGCAGTTCTTC.

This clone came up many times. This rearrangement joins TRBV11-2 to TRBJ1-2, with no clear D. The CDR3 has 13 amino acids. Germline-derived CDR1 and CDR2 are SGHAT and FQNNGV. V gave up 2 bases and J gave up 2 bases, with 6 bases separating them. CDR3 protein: CASSLNQNYGYTF. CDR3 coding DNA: TGTGCCAGCAGCTTAAATCAGAACTATGGCTACACCTTC.

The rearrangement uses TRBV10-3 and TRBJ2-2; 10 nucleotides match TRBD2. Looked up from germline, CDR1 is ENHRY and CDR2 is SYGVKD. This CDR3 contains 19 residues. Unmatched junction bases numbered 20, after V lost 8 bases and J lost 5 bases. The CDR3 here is CAISAGLAGVRGVTGELFF. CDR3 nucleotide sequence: TGTGCCATCTCTGCTGGGCTAGCGGGAGTAAGGGGAGTGACCGGGGAGCTGTTTTTT.

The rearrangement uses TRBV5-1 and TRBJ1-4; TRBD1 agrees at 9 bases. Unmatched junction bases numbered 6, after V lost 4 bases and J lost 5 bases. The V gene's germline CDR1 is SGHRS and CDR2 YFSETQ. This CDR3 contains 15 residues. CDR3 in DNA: TGCGCCAGCAGCCCTAGGGACAGGGTGAATGAAAAACTGTTTTTT. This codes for CASSPRDRVNEKLFF.

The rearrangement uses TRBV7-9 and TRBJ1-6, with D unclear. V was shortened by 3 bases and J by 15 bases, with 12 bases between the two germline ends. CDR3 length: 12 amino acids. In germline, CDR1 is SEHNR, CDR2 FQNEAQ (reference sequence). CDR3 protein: CASSFFGFVLHF. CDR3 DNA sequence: TGTGCCAGCAGCTTTTTCGGTTTTGTCCTCCACTTT.

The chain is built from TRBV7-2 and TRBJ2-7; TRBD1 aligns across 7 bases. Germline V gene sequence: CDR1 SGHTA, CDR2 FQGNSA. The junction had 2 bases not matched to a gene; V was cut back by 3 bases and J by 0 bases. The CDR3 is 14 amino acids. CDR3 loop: CASSLTGTSYEQYF. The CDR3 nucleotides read TGTGCCAGCAGCTTGACAGGGACCTCCTACGAGCAGTACTTC.

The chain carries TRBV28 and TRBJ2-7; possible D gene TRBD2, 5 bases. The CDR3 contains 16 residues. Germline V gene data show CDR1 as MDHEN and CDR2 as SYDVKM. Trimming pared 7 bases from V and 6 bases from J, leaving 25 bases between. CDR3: CASTPLLTRRPGEQYF. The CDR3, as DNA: TGTGCCAGCACCCCCCTCCTTACTAGAAGGCCCGGCGAGCAGTACTTC.

CDR3 amino acids: CASSRGQISNQPQHF. In DNA form, the CDR3 reads TGTGCCAGCAGCCGGGGACAGATTAGCAATCAGCCCCAGCATTTT. The chain combines TRBV5-6 with TRBJ1-5, with 7 bases fitting TRBD1. The CDR3 runs to 15 residues. Trimming removed 4 bases from V and 0 bases from J; junction bases left unmatched: 4. Germline V CDR1 and CDR2: SGHDT, YYEEEE.

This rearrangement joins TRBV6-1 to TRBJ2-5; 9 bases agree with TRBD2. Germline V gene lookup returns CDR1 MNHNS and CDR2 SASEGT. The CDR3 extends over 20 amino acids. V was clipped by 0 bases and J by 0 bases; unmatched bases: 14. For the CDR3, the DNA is TGTGCCAGCAGTGAAGCAATAGCGGGAGTATTTTATGGGCACCAAGAGACCCAGTACTTC. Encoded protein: CASSEAIAGVFYGHQETQYF.

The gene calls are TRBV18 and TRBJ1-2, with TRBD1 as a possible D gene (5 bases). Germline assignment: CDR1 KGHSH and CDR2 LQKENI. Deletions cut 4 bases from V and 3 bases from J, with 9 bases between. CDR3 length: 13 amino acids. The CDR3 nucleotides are TGTGCCAGCTCACTACAGGAATACTATGGCTACACCTTC. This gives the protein CASSLQEYYGYTF.

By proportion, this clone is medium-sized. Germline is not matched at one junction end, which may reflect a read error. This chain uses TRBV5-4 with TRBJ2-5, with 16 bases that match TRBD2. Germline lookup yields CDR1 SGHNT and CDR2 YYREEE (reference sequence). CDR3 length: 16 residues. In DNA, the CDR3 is TGTGCCAGCAGCCAGGGACTAGCGGGGGGGGAAGAGGCCCAGTACTTC. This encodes CASSQGLAGGEEAQYF.